This T cell receptor (beta chain) was documented in a study of human T cells and chemical hapten exposure. Overall study results and limits: Controls had significantly fewer large CDR3 similarity clusters than were formed by expanded TCRs. After DPC sensitization, TCRs above 1 in 1000 frequency showed no change. Patch test score showed a positive correlation with PT1 expanded TCR counts.

TCRdb reprocessed the RACE reads via MiXCR and lists one record per CDR3 protein. The table lists some 98,000 distinct CDR3 sequences, roughly a tenth of them singletons, with 3.1% in the top ten. This clonotype occurred many times. No antigen is known for it. Described time point: pre-sensitization, week 0. Treatment denoted: therapeutic diphenylcyclopropenone sensitization with weekly scalp DPC. Total RNA extraction was carried out from unfractionated whole blood. This receptor was taken from a woman aged 60-75 years with alopecia areata. Some clones in this sample may be carry-over from other donors' samples. The material sequenced was whole blood, taken in connection with sensitization to the hapten diphenylcyclopropenone (DPC).

The CDR3 here is CASKAQGNQETQYF. The DNA of the CDR3 is TGTGCCAGCAAAGCCCAGGGGAACCAAGAGACCCAGTACTTC. The gene calls are TRBV6-5 and TRBJ2-5; tentatively, D is TRBD1 (6 bases). The germline gives CDR1 MNHEY, CDR2 SVGAGI. The V end was cut by 7 bases, the J end by 0 bases, with 12 bases between. The CDR3 extends over 14 amino acids.